The TCR beta chain under discussion was sequenced for a study of T cell repertoires in cytomegalovirus infection. Study observations and caveats: Predominance within the ex vivo response was attributable to HLA-C-restricted CMV-specific TCR beta clonotypes.

MiXCR was run by TCRdb on the reads, yielding one entry per CDR3 protein. The repertoire holds just under 550,000 distinct CDR3 sequences, with 26% as singletons. About this clonotype itself: Antigen: not known.

The sample taken for sequencing was PBMCs. This TCR was recovered from a human donor in good health (CMV status not recorded). Some clones in this sample may be carry-over from other donors' samples.

The CDR3 reads CASRRDRGGTDTQYF. As DNA, the CDR3 is TGTGCCAGCAGACGCGACAGGGGAGGAACAGATACGCAGTATTTT. The chain employs TRBV6-5 and TRBJ2-3, with 8 positions matching TRBD1. V dropped 6 bases and J dropped 3; count of bases not matched to a gene: 8. CDR3 length: 15 amino acids. The germline V gene encodes CDR1 MNHEY and CDR2 SVGAGI.